The 25 T cell receptor beta chains in this list originate from one sample, sequenced in a study of identifying expanded T cells in peripheral blood. Profiling relied on immunoSEQ multiplex PCR, and the TCRdb table lists in-frame clones only, not all of them. The sample lists 100,000 to 150,000 clones, about 80% occurring once. Sample: blood. Receptors were obtained from a person between 18 and 70 years old in good health.

Only a few counts were recorded for this clone. The chain has TRBV27 and TRBJ1-1; D is ambiguous. Germline V gene sequence: CDR1 MNHEY, CDR2 SMNVEV (reference sequence). Deletions cut 1 base from V and 0 bases from J, with 3 bases between. The CDR3 is made up of 13 amino acids. CDR3 in DNA: TGTGCCAGCAGTTTATACCTGAACACTGAAGCTTTCTTT. Translating it yields CASSLYLNTEAFF.

Here the CDR3 DNA reads TGTGCCTGGGGGTCGACAGGGAGGAGGACTGAAGCTTTCTTT. Translated: CAWGSTGRRTEAFF. This chain joins TRBV30 and TRBJ1-1, with 7 bases that match TRBD1. Germline CDR1 and CDR2: GTSNPN and SVGIG (reference sequence). With 5 bases clipped from V and 5 bases from J, the junction kept 11 bases outside the gene matches. The CDR3 runs 14 residues.

Written as DNA, the CDR3 is TGTGCCAGCAGCTTAGATGGGAATAAGAACACTGAAGCTTTCTTT. This codes for CASSLDGNKNTEAFF. The rearrangement links TRBV11-3 to TRBJ1-1, with no clear D. Germline V gives CDR1 SGHNT, CDR2 YENEEA. CDR3 size: 15 residues. Trimming pared 0 bases from V and 1 base from J, leaving 9 bases between.

The chain recombines TRBV15 with TRBJ2-5; D gene ambiguous. The germline V gene encodes CDR1 LNHNV and CDR2 YYDKDF (reference sequence). This CDR3 region has 11 residues. Trimming shortened V by 9 bases and J by 2 bases, and 7 bases separated the two germline ends. The CDR3 region has the DNA TGTGCCACGGGCAAGCAAGAGACCCAGTACTTC. This sequence encodes CATGKQETQYF.

This chain joins TRBV11-2 and TRBJ1-3; the D gene is possibly TRBD1 (5 bases). The CDR3 loop spans 15 amino acids. V was cut by 0 bases and J by 0 bases, with 6 bases left in between. CDR1 is SGHAT, CDR2 FQNNGV, per germline. CDR3 coding DNA: TGTGCCAGCAGCTTAGACGGGGGCTCTGGAAACACCATATATTTT. This translates into CASSLDGGSGNTIYF.

This clone has only one observation. Other DNA sequences of this sample code for an identical CDR3. This rearrangement joins TRBV27 to TRBJ1-5; unclear D gene. Trimming took 0 bases from V and 0 from J, leaving 6 bases between them. Germline V gives CDR1 MNHEY, CDR2 SMNVEV (reference sequence). The CDR3 is 15 amino acids. The CDR3 coding sequence is TGTGCCAGCAGTTTATCGGGGTATAGCAATCAGCCCCAGCATTTT. This translates into CASSLSGYSNQPQHF.

The V and J genes are TRBV2 and TRBJ2-2; 9 positions match TRBD1. Germline V gene lookup returns CDR1 SNHLY and CDR2 FYNNEI. The CDR3 totals 15 residues. J lost 2 bases, V lost 8 bases, and 6 bases had no gene match. The CDR3 bases are TGTGCCAGCGTTCTGGGACAGGGCAACACCGGGGAGCTGTTTTTT. Its protein is CASVLGQGNTGELFF.

V and J are TRBV7-2 and TRBJ1-1; D unresolved. The ends were cut back, 1 base at V and 1 base at J, with 13 bases in the middle. CDR1 and CDR2 from the germline V gene are SGHTA and FQGNSA. The CDR3 extends over 16 amino acids. CDR3 amino acids: CASSLEEGLENTEAFF. The CDR3 DNA sequence: TGTGCCAGCAGCTTAGAGGAGGGATTAGAGAACACTGAAGCTTTCTTT.

V usage is TRBV6-5 and J usage is TRBJ2-3, with no clear D. Trimming stripped 0 bases from V and 2 bases from J, with 9 bases between. The germline V gene encodes CDR1 MNHEY and CDR2 SVGAGI. The CDR3 has 15 amino acids. CDR3 protein: CASSYSYDFTDTQYF. The CDR3 nucleotides read TGTGCCAGCAGTTACTCGTACGATTTCACAGATACGCAGTATTTT.

DNA for the CDR3: TGTGCCAGCAGCCTCCCTTGGACTGGGGATTCACCCCTCCACTTT. It translates to CASSLPWTGDSPLHF. J is TRBJ1-6 and V is TRBV21-1. TRBV21-1 is marked as a pseudogene. The CDR3 has 15 residues.

The chain has TRBV15 and TRBJ2-7; D gene unclear. The CDR3 length is 15 residues. V lost 1 base to trimming and J lost 2 bases, with 12 bases between them. Germline CDR1 reads LNHNV; CDR2 reads YYDKDF (reference sequence). CDR3 DNA: TGTGCCACCAGCAGAGCGGTCGGTGGGGCCTACGAGCAGTACTTC. Translated, it gives CATSRAVGGAYEQYF.

J is TRBJ1-1 and V is TRBV2; D remains ambiguous. This CDR3 has 13 residues. The ends were cut back, 5 bases at V and 7 bases at J, with 14 bases in the middle. The V gene's germline CDR1 is SNHLY and CDR2 FYNNEI. The CDR3 bases are TGTGCCAGCAGTATGGTACGAGTCGTTGAAGCTTTCTTT. Translating gives CASSMVRVVEAFF.

This rearrangement joins TRBV29-1 to TRBJ1-2; no clear D gene. The germline V gene has CDR1 SQVTM and CDR2 ANQGSEA. There are 13 residues in the CDR3. Trimming took 7 bases from V and 4 from J, leaving 16 bases between them. CDR3 DNA: TGCAGCGCCGTGGAACCAAACTCCTATGGCTACACCTTC. It yields the protein CSAVEPNSYGYTF.

CDR3: CSVETTVMNTEAFF. For the CDR3, the DNA is TGCAGCGTTGAAACGACAGTCATGAACACTGAAGCTTTCTTT. The rearrangement links TRBV29-1 to TRBJ1-1; tentatively, D is TRBD1 (5 bases). The CDR3 extends over 14 amino acids. V dropped 2 bases and J dropped 0 bases, with 10 bases sitting between them. The germline V gene encodes CDR1 SQVTM and CDR2 ANQGSEA.

The V call is TRBV6-5, the J call TRBJ1-2; 10 bases match TRBD1. The CDR3 runs to 14 residues. In germline, CDR1 is MNHEY, CDR2 SVGAGI. After removal of 6 bases from V and 8 bases from J, the junction contained 9 bases not matched to a gene. The CDR3 region has the DNA TGTGCCAGCAGAGACAGGGGGCGTTTTGGAGGCTACACCTTC. Encoded protein: CASRDRGRFGGYTF.

The CDR3 loop is CASSQTGTENEKLFF. CDR3 DNA sequence: TGTGCCAGCAGCCAGACCGGGACAGAGAATGAAAAACTGTTTTTT. The V and J genes are TRBV14 and TRBJ1-4; 7 bases are a match to TRBD1. The germline CDR1 and CDR2 sequences are SGHDN and FVKESK. The CDR3 extends over 15 amino acids. Trimming at V came to 3 bases and at J to 5 bases, leaving 6 bases not matched to a gene.

The V call is TRBV5-1, the J call TRBJ2-2; D gene ambiguous. Germline CDR1 reads SGHRS; CDR2 reads YFSETQ. The germline V and J ends were trimmed by 0 bases and 6 bases, with 3 bases remaining between them. The CDR3 length is 12 residues. DNA of the CDR3: TGCGCCAGCAGCTTGGGACCCGGGGAGCTGTTTTTT. Protein sequence: CASSLGPGELFF.

The count of this clone is one. V usage is TRBV7-3 and J usage is TRBJ2-7; D remains ambiguous. The V gene's germline CDR1 is SGHTA and CDR2 FQGTGA. V lost 0 bases and J 0 bases, leaving 18 bases between the germline ends. The CDR3 extends over 18 amino acids. The DNA of the CDR3 is TGTGCCAGCAGCTTAACGGTCCCCGACAACCCGAGCTCCTACGAGCAGTACTTC. Translating it yields CASSLTVPDNPSSYEQYF.

The chain uses TRBV23-1 and TRBJ1-2; D not resolved. TRBV23-1 is recorded as an ORF, its role being uncertain. Trimming took 10 bases from V and 8 from J, leaving 20 bases between them. The CDR3 extends over 13 amino acids. The CDR3 loop reads CAIMTLDPGGYTF. The DNA for the CDR3 is TGCGCCATTATGACATTGGACCCGGGGGGCTACACCTTC.

A remark on this clone: The junction departs from the called germline gene at one end, perhaps through a read error. This chain connects TRBV30 to TRBJ2-2; D might be TRBD1 or TRBD2, each matching 5 bases. In germline, CDR1 is GTSNPN, CDR2 SVGIG (reference sequence). This CDR3 contains 13 residues. The CDR3 here is CAWSVKGGQVMRF. In DNA, the CDR3 is TGTGCCTGGAGTGTAAAAGGAGGACAAGTAATGCGTTTT.

V gene TRBV15 combines with J gene TRBJ2-5; D perhaps matches TRBD2 (5 bases). The germline CDR1 and CDR2 sequences are LNHNV and YYDKDF (reference sequence). The CDR3 spans 17 residues. V shed 0 bases and J shed 2 bases, with 16 bases lying between them. The CDR3: CATSRDREESLQETQYF. DNA for the CDR3: TGTGCCACCAGCAGAGATCGGGAAGAGAGTTTACAAGAGACCCAGTACTTC. The full variable domain, with the rest looked up from reference TRBV15 and TRBJ2-5, is DAMVIQNPRYQVTQFGKPVTLSCSQTLNHNVMYWYQQKSSQAPKLLFHYYDKDFNNEADTPDNFQSRRPNTSFCFLDIRSPGLGDTAMYLCATSRDREESLQETQYFGPGTRLLVL.

This clone occurred a few times. V gene TRBV5-1 combines with J gene TRBJ1-1; D perhaps matches TRBD1 (6 bases). Trimming cost V 3 bases and J 0 bases, with 12 bases left between them. The germline V gene encodes CDR1 SGHRS and CDR2 YFSETQ. CDR3 length: 15 residues. CDR3 amino acids: CASSSPGTMNTEAFF. The CDR3 DNA reads as TGCGCCAGCAGCTCCCCCGGGACAATGAACACTGAAGCTTTCTTT.

The chain recombines TRBV6-6 with TRBJ1-4, with TRBD1 as a possible D gene (5 bases). V was shortened by 2 bases and J by 7 bases, with 8 bases between the two germline ends. CDR1 is MNHNY, CDR2 SVGAGI, per germline (reference sequence). The CDR3 contains 13 residues. The CDR3 region is CASSYDGTEKLFF. CDR3 nucleotide sequence: TGTGCCAGCAGTTACGACGGGACTGAAAAACTGTTTTTT.

This clone came up a few times. The chain combines TRBV7-3 with TRBJ1-2; 8 bases are shared with TRBD1. The CDR3 is 11 amino acids. CDR1 is SGHTA and CDR2 is FQGTGA in the germline V gene. V lost 6 bases to trimming and J lost 12 bases; unmatched junction nucleotides: 6. The CDR3 coding sequence is TGTGCCAGCAGGGACAGGGAAAAGGACACCTTC. It translates to CASRDREKDTF.

The chain links TRBV6-6 to TRBJ2-2, with a tentative D call TRBD1 (6 bases). This CDR3 is 15 amino acids long. Trimming removed 5 bases from V and 6 bases from J, with 16 bases in between. From germline, CDR1 is MNHNY and CDR2 SVGAGI (reference sequence). In DNA, the CDR3 is TGTGCCAGCAGTCAGATACAGGGTATTGCCGGGGAGCTGTTTTTT. It translates to CASSQIQGIAGELFF.